This is a list of T cell receptor beta chains from one sample in a study of blood T cell repertoires in COVID-19. Only in-frame clones appear in the TCRdb table, and some are missing; sequencing was by immunoSEQ multiplex PCR. The data show 200,000 or so clones, 80% to 90% seen once. The sequencing sample was made of peripheral blood. These receptors were collected from a woman in her seventies with active or convalescent COVID-19. The CDR3 runs from the conserved cysteine through the conserved F or W. A D gene is named only where the DNA matches it firmly. Clone size is stated in some rows and not others, as once, few, many or a class when expanded.

abundance	v_gene	j_gene	d_gene	CDR3nt	CDR3aa
once	TRBV5-8	TRBJ2-7	TRBD2	TGTGCCAGCAGCTTGTGGGGGGGAGCCTACGAGCAGTACTTC	CASSLWGGAYEQYF
NA	TRBV11-2	TRBJ2-5	NA	TGTGCCAGCAGCTTAGAGGGTTTCGGGCAAGAGACCCAGTACTTC	CASSLEGFGQETQYF
NA	TRBV18	TRBJ1-1	TRBD1	TGTGCCAGCTCACACAGGGGTCGGAACACTGAAGCTTTCTTT	CASSHRGRNTEAFF
NA	TRBV6-1	TRBJ2-5	TRBD2	TGTGCCAGCAGTGTACTGAACGGGAGGGTACAAGAGACCCAGTACTTC	CASSVLNGRVQETQYF
NA	TRBV2	TRBJ2-5	TRBD1	TGTGCCAGCAGTGATTGGCAGGGGGCAAGAGAGACCCAGTACTTC	CASSDWQGARETQYF
few	TRBV4-1	TRBJ1-3	NA	TGCGCCAGCAGCCTAAATCAGGGGTTGTCTGGAAACACCATATATTTT	CASSLNQGLSGNTIYF
NA	TRBV19	TRBJ2-1	TRBD2	TGTGCCAGTAGTCCTCCCCCCGGGACTAGCCTGTTCTTC	CASSPPPGTSLFF
NA	TRBV18	TRBJ1-2	NA	TGTGCCAGCTCGTCACAGGGAAACGACTATGGCTACACCTTC	CASSSQGNDYGYTF
once	TRBV4-1	TRBJ2-1	TRBD2	TGCGCCAGCAGCCAAGATATAGGGACTAGCGGTGACAATGAGCAGTTCTTC	CASSQDIGTSGDNEQFF
once	TRBV5-1	TRBJ2-1	NA	TGCGCCAGCAGCTTGGTGCCGGAGTTGATGGATGAGCAGTTCTTC	CASSLVPELMDEQFF
NA	TRBV7-8	TRBJ2-2	NA	TGTGCCAGCAGCTTCCAGGGGGGAGAAACCGGGGAGCTGTTTTTT	CASSFQGGETGELFF
once	TRBV18	TRBJ2-3	TRBD2	TGTGCCAGCTCACCGCTTTCTGCGGGAGGGAGCACAGATACGCAGTATTTT	CASSPLSAGGSTDTQYF
NA	TRBV29-1	TRBJ2-7	TRBD1	TGCAGCGCGGGGACAGGGGACGTTGCGGAGCAGTACTTC	CSAGTGDVAEQYF
NA	TRBV3-1/TRBV3-2	TRBJ1-5	NA	TGTGCCAGCAGCCAGGGAGGGATGAGCAATCAGCCCCAGCATTTT	CASSQGGMSNQPQHF
NA	TRBV5-1	TRBJ2-7	TRBD1	TGCGCCAGCAGCTTGGGCCGGGACAGGATGACCTACGAGCAGTACTTC	CASSLGRDRMTYEQYF
NA	TRBV2	TRBJ1-4	TRBD1	TGTGCCAGCAGGCCACAGGGGGCGTGGGAAAAACTGTTTTTT	CASRPQGAWEKLFF
NA	TRBV27	TRBJ2-2	NA	TGTGCCAGCAAGACAATTGCCAATTCCAGGGAGCTGTTTTTT	CASKTIANSRELFF
NA	TRBV18	TRBJ1-5	TRBD1	TGTGCCAGCTCAATGGGACAGGATCAGCCCCAGCATTTT	CASSMGQDQPQHF
NA	TRBV27	TRBJ2-6	NA	TGTGCCAGCAGTTTCTCCGACAGATATGGGGTCCTGACTTTC	CASSFSDRYGVLTF
NA	TRBV10-3	TRBJ2-7	TRBD1	TGTGCCATCACCTCCGTGGGGACCGGGACAGGGGCCTACGAGCAGTACTTC	CAITSVGTGTGAYEQYF
NA	TRBV3-1/TRBV3-2	TRBJ2-5	TRBD2	TGTGCCAGCAGCCCTGGGACTAGCGGATATCAAGAGACCCAGTACTTC	CASSPGTSGYQETQYF
NA	TRBV11-3	TRBJ2-7	TRBD1	TGTGCCAGCAGTAGGGACAGCCCTTACGAGCAGTACTTC	CASSRDSPYEQYF